The 3 T cell receptor beta chains given below trace back to one sample, sequenced in a study of molecular identifiers for immune sequencing clone quantification. A single record per CDR3 protein comes from TCRdb applying MiXCR to the PCR reads. The profile shows around 300,000 distinct CDR3 sequences, 24% of them singletons. The sample was naive CD8+ T cells from blood, with Jurkat cell RNA spiked in. The subset denotes: FACS-sorted CD8+CD4-CCR7+CD45RA+ naive T cells. The receptor set was obtained from a human donor in good health. Some libraries in this study had Jurkat cell RNA spiked in.

In its sample, this clonotype was seen many times. The gene calls are TRBV27 and TRBJ1-5, with a weak D call TRBD1 (5 bases). V dropped 4 bases and J dropped 2 bases, with 6 bases sitting between them. There are 13 residues in the CDR3. Germline CDR1 is MNHEY and CDR2 is SMNVEV (reference sequence). CDR3 sequence: CASSWDGNQPQHF. The DNA for the CDR3 is TGTGCCAGCAGTTGGGACGGCAATCAGCCCCAGCATTTT.

V is TRBV7-6 and J is TRBJ2-3; 8 bases align to TRBD1. Germline V gene lookup returns CDR1 SGHVS and CDR2 FNYEAQ. The V gene end was trimmed by 5 bases and the J gene end by 1 base; junction bases not matched to a gene: 14. CDR3 size: 18 residues. CDR3 sequence reads: CASSAGTGGVLGTDTQYF. CDR3 DNA sequence: TGTGCCAGCAGCGCCGGGACAGGTGGGGTCCTGGGCACAGATACGCAGTATTTT.

This clonotype was picked up many times. V gene TRBV9 combines with J gene TRBJ1-4, with D unclear. The CDR3 spans 15 residues. V gave up 0 bases and J gave up 7 bases, with 13 bases separating them. CDR1 is SGDLS, CDR2 YYNGEE, per germline. The CDR3 here is CASSVGTAGLEKLFF. The DNA for the CDR3 is TGTGCCAGCAGCGTAGGGACGGCTGGGCTTGAAAAACTGTTTTTT.